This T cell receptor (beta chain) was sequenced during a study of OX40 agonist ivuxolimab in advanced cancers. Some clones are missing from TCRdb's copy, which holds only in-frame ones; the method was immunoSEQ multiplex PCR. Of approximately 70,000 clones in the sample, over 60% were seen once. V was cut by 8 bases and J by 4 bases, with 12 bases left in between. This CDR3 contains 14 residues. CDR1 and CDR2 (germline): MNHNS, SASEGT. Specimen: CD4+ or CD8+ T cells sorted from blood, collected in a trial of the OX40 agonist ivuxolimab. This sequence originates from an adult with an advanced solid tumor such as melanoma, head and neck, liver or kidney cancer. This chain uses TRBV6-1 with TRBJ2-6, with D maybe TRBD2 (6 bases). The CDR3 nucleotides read TGTGCCAGCGGGGGGAAGGTCGGGGCCAACGTCCTGACTTTC. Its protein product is CASGGKVGANVLTF.